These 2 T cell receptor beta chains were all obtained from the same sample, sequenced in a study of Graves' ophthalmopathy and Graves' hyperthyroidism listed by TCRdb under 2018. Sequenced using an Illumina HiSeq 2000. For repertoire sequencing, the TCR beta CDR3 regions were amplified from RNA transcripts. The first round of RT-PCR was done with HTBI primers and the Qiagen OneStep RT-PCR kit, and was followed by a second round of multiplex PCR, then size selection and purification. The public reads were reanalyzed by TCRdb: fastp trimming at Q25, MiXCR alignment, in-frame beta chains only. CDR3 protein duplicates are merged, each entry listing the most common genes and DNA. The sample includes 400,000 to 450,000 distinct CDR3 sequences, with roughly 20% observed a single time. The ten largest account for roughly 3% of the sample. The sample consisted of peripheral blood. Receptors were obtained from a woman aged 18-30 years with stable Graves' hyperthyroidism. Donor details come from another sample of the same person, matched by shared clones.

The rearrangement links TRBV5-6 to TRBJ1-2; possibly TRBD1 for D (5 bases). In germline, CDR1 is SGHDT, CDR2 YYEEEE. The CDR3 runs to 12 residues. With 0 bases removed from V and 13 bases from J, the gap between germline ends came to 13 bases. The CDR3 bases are TGTGCCAGCAGCTTGGCCAGGGTTAGGTGCACCTTC. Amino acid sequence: CASSLARVRCTF.

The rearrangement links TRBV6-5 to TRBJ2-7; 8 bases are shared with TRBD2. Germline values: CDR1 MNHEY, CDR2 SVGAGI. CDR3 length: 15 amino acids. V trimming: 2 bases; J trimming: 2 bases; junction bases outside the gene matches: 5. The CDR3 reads CASSYNSGVPYEQYF. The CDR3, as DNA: TGTGCCAGCAGTTACAATAGCGGGGTCCCCTACGAGCAGTACTTC.